The 23 T cell receptor beta chains reported below all come from one sample, sequenced in a study of cytomegalovirus exposure and HLA in healthy donors. Only in-frame clones appear in the TCRdb table, and some are missing; sequencing was by immunoSEQ multiplex PCR. This sample has over 150,000 clones, with around 82% found just once. The sequencing sample was made of PBMCs. These receptors came from a woman younger than 30 in good health and CMV-seropositive.

CDR3 amino acids: CASSQAYGGSNTGELFF. In nucleotides, the CDR3 is TGCGCCAGCAGCCAAGCCTACGGGGGGTCCAACACCGGGGAGCTGTTTTTT. The chain is built from TRBV4-1 and TRBJ2-2; the match to TRBD2 covers 7 bases. The ends lost 1 base at V and 2 bases at J; junction bases unmatched: 7. The CDR3 runs to 17 residues. CDR1 is MGHRA, CDR2 YSYEKL, per germline.

The chain uses TRBV9 and TRBJ1-6; 7 bases are a match to TRBD1. The CDR3 covers 15 residues. CDR1 is SGDLS, CDR2 YYNGEE, per germline. V was clipped by 2 bases and J by 5 bases; unmatched bases: 4. The CDR3 sequence is CASSVGQAHNSPLHF. CDR3 nucleotides: TGTGCCAGCAGCGTCGGACAGGCCCATAATTCACCCCTCCACTTT.

The CDR3 loop reads CASSPGRANQPQHF. The CDR3, as DNA: TGCGCCAGCAGCCCCGGCAGGGCCAATCAGCCCCAGCATTTT. The chain carries TRBV5-1 and TRBJ1-5; the D gene is possibly TRBD1 (5 bases). Trimming took off 4 bases at V and 3 bases at J, with 11 bases between the two ends. Germline V gene lookup returns CDR1 SGHRS and CDR2 YFSETQ. The CDR3 has 14 residues.

This chain uses TRBV7-9 with TRBJ2-7; D perhaps matches TRBD2 (5 bases). The ends were cut back, 1 base at V and 6 bases at J, with 10 bases in the middle. Germline V gene data show CDR1 as SEHNR and CDR2 as FQNEAQ (reference sequence). The CDR3 length is 13 residues. The CDR3 DNA is TGTGCCAGCAGCTTAGGGACTGTAGGCGAGCAGTACTTC. As protein: CASSLGTVGEQYF.

A single count supports this clone. This sequence joins TRBV2 and TRBJ1-2; 9 bases are a match to TRBD1. CDR3 length: 14 amino acids. The junction had 6 bases not matched to a gene; V was cut back by 6 bases and J by 4 bases. CDR1 and CDR2 (germline): SNHLY, FYNNEI. CDR3: CASRGGQGPYGYTF. The CDR3 nucleotides are TGTGCCAGCAGGGGAGGACAGGGGCCCTATGGCTACACCTTC. Looking up the rest from reference TRBV2 and TRBJ1-2 gives the full variable domain: EPEVTQTPSHQVTQMGQEVILRCVPISNHLYFYWYRQILGQKVEFLVSFYNNEISEKSEIFDDQFSVERPDGSNFTLKIRSTKLEDSAMYFCASRGGQGPYGYTFGSGTRLTVV.

The genes are TRBV6-1 and TRBJ1-2; no firm D call. The CDR3 is 16 residues long. V was cut by 1 base and J by 0 bases, with 12 bases left in between. Germline V lookup: CDR1 MNHNS, CDR2 SASEGT. The CDR3 here is CASSEVGSAANYGYTF. DNA for the CDR3: TGTGCCAGCAGTGAAGTCGGGTCAGCAGCTAACTATGGCTACACCTTC.

The chain is built from TRBV6-5 and TRBJ1-1, with TRBD1 as a possible D gene (5 bases). Germline CDR1 reads MNHEY; CDR2 reads SVGAGI. The CDR3 spans 12 residues. The ends were cut back, 4 bases at V and 8 bases at J, with 11 bases in the middle. The CDR3 sequence: CASSLQGPEAFF. The CDR3 nucleotides read TGTGCCAGCAGTTTGCAGGGCCCCGAAGCTTTCTTT.

The gene calls are TRBV2 and TRBJ2-7, with a possible D match to TRBD1 (7 bases). The CDR3 is made up of 13 amino acids. CDR1 and CDR2 from the germline V gene are SNHLY and FYNNEI. Trimming cost V 8 bases and J 6 bases, with 17 bases left between them. The CDR3 DNA reads as TGTGCCAGCCCGTGGAGGGGGCCTAGCGAGCAGTACTTC. It specifies CASPWRGPSEQYF.

This chain joins TRBV5-4 and TRBJ2-3; 7 positions match TRBD1. The germline CDR1 and CDR2 sequences are SGHNT and YYREEE (reference sequence). Trimming cost V 4 bases and J 4 bases; bases outside gene matches: 12. The CDR3 has 16 residues. As DNA, the CDR3 is TGTGCCAGCAGCAAAAAAAGGGGGCAAGACCCAGATACGCAGTATTTT. Encoded protein: CASSKKRGQDPDTQYF. The full variable domain, in which reference TRBV5-4 and TRBJ2-3 provide the parts outside the CDR3, is ETGVTQSPTHLIKTRGQQVTLRCSSQSGHNTVSWYQQALGQGPQFIFQYYREEENGRGNFPPRFSGLQFPNYSSELNVNALELDDSALYLCASSKKRGQDPDTQYFGPGTRLTVL.

The CDR3 DNA is TGTGCCAGCAGCCCCAGAGGACAGGCCACCTACGAGCAGTACTTC. As protein: CASSPRGQATYEQYF. V usage is TRBV9 and J usage is TRBJ2-7; the match to TRBD1 covers 7 bases. The J segment lost 2 bases and the V segment lost 4 bases, leaving 9 bases of the junction unmatched. Germline CDR1 reads SGDLS; CDR2 reads YYNGEE. The CDR3 extends over 15 amino acids.

This sequence joins TRBV11-2 and TRBJ2-1, with 9 bases matching TRBD2. Germline CDR1 SGHAT, CDR2 FQNNGV. V shed 1 base and J 4 bases; nucleotides not matched to a gene: 8. This CDR3 is 17 amino acids long. CDR3: CASSLAMLAGVYNEQFF. CDR3 DNA: TGTGCCAGCAGCTTAGCCATGTTAGCGGGGGTATACAATGAGCAGTTCTTC.

This chain uses TRBV5-1 with TRBJ1-3; TRBD1 might be the D (6 bases). The length of the CDR3 is 16 residues. The germline CDR1 and CDR2 sequences are SGHRS and YFSETQ. Deletions cut 0 bases from V and 0 bases from J, with 10 bases between. CDR3 in amino acids: CASSLGQGRSGNTIYF. CDR3 in DNA: TGCGCCAGCAGCTTGGGGCAGGGGCGCTCTGGAAACACCATATATTTT. The whole variable domain, remainder taken from reference TRBV5-1 and TRBJ1-3, is KAGVTQTPRYLIKTRGQQVTLSCSPISGHRSVSWYQQTPGQGLQFLFEYFSETQRNKGNFPGRFSGRQFSNSRSEMNVSTLELGDSALYLCASSLGQGRSGNTIYFGEGSWLTVV.

V and J are TRBV6-1 and TRBJ2-1, with D maybe TRBD2 (6 bases). The CDR3 spans 15 residues. Per the germline V gene, CDR1 is MNHNS and CDR2 is SASEGT. V was clipped by 6 bases and J by 13 bases, with 25 bases between them. The CDR3 DNA is TGTGCCAGCAGAGAATCCCCGACTAGTTCGTTTCCTCAGTTCTTC. This translates into CASRESPTSSFPQFF.

The V and J genes are TRBV6-6 and TRBJ1-3; maybe TRBD1 (6 bases). CDR1 and CDR2 (germline): MNHNY, SVGAGI (reference sequence). V lost 5 bases, J lost 2 bases, and 16 bases lay in between. This CDR3 contains 16 residues. The CDR3 sequence: CASSRKDSLTGNTIYF. The CDR3 DNA sequence: TGTGCCAGCAGTCGGAAGGACAGTCTAACTGGAAACACCATATATTTT.

The DNA for the CDR3 is TGTGCTAGTGGTCCGGGACAGGGGATCTACGAGCAGTACTTC. Translating gives CASGPGQGIYEQYF. The chain employs TRBV12-5 and TRBJ2-7; 10 positions match TRBD1. Germline CDR1 and CDR2: LGHNT and FRNRAP. This CDR3 region has 14 residues. With 5 bases clipped from V and 3 bases from J, the junction kept 4 bases outside the gene matches.

This clone was recorded only once. V and J are TRBV27 and TRBJ1-1, with D possibly TRBD1 on 6 matching bases. With 8 bases removed from V and 1 base from J, the gap between germline ends came to 14 bases. CDR1 and CDR2 from the germline V gene are MNHEY and SMNVEV (reference sequence). This CDR3 has 14 amino acids. CDR3 sequence reads: CASRTTGTNTEAFF. The CDR3 nucleotides are TGTGCCAGCCGCACAACAGGGACGAACACTGAAGCTTTCTTT.

The chain recombines TRBV28 with TRBJ2-4, with a weak D call TRBD2 (5 bases). Trimming pared 10 bases from V and 1 base from J, leaving 11 bases between. Germline V CDR1 and CDR2: MDHEN, SYDVKM. The CDR3 covers 13 residues. The CDR3, as DNA: TGTGCCACGTATGGGGAGGCCAAAAACATTCAGTACTTC. Translation gives CATYGEAKNIQYF.

The genes are TRBV4-2 and TRBJ2-2; perhaps TRBD2 as D (5 bases). V was pared by 1 base and J by 2 bases, with 20 bases between. This CDR3 comprises 19 residues. Germline V gives CDR1 LGHNA, CDR2 YNFKEQ. The CDR3 is CASSQGRLRTIRNTGELFF. In DNA, the CDR3 is TGTGCCAGCAGCCAAGGACGACTACGGACCATACGTAACACCGGGGAGCTGTTTTTT.

The rearrangement uses TRBV19 and TRBJ1-6; 7 nucleotides match TRBD1. The CDR3 consists of 16 residues. The V and J ends lost 5 bases and 8 bases, in that order; junction bases with no gene match: 12. The germline CDR1 and CDR2 sequences are LNHDA and SQIVND (reference sequence). This chain's CDR3 is CASSSEPGTAHSPLHF. DNA of the CDR3: TGTGCCAGTAGTTCCGAGCCCGGGACAGCGCATTCACCCCTCCACTTT.

This clone has more than one count but fewer than ten. As DNA, the CDR3 is TGTGCCAGCAGCTTAGCGCGGGGACAGGGTAATCAGCCCCAGCATTTT. Its protein product is CASSLARGQGNQPQHF. The chain combines TRBV7-6 with TRBJ1-5; 9 bases line up with TRBD1. The trim removed 0 bases at V and 4 bases at J, leaving 4 bases unmatched. CDR3 size: 16 residues. CDR1 and CDR2 (germline): SGHVS, FNYEAQ.

The V and J genes are TRBV4-3 and TRBJ1-2, with D perhaps TRBD1 (6 bases). Per the germline V gene, CDR1 is LGHNA and CDR2 is YSLEER. There are 15 residues in the CDR3. V lost 4 bases and J lost 4, with 16 bases in between. The chain's CDR3 is CASSPQTGQIYGYTF. The CDR3 DNA sequence: TGCGCCAGCAGCCCCCAAACCGGACAGATCTATGGCTACACCTTC.

This clone was counted a few times. The chain is built from TRBV7-9 and TRBJ2-3, with 9 bases fitting TRBD2. The ends lost 6 bases at V and 2 bases at J; junction bases unmatched: 6. In germline, CDR1 is SEHNR, CDR2 FQNEAQ (reference sequence). The CDR3 consists of 15 residues. The CDR3 nucleotides read TGTGCCAGCAGGCCAGAGGGACTAGCCACAGATACGCAGTATTTT. Its protein is CASRPEGLATDTQYF.

This clone has a single count. This chain links TRBV7-9 with TRBJ2-7; TRBD2 matches at 7 bases. With 0 bases clipped from V and 5 bases from J, the junction kept 13 bases outside the gene matches. This CDR3 is built from 17 residues. Per the germline V gene, CDR1 is SEHNR and CDR2 is FQNEAQ (reference sequence). CDR3 bases: TGTGCCAGCAGCTTAGCGTCGTCGACTAGCTACCAGGACGAGCAGTACTTC. Translating gives CASSLASSTSYQDEQYF.